Presented here are 17 T cell receptor beta chains from one specimen sequenced in a study of blood T cell repertoires in COVID-19. The protocol was immunoSEQ multiplex PCR, while the TCRdb copy is restricted to in-frame clones and leaves out a portion. The sample lists around 310,000 clones; 90% were seen once. Material: peripheral blood. The receptors were sampled from a woman aged 40 to 55 with COVID-19, enrolled during active disease.

The gene calls are TRBV7-2 and TRBJ2-3; D possibly corresponds to TRBD2 (5 bases). This CDR3 contains 15 residues. V lost 2 bases and J lost 1, with 10 bases in between. In germline, CDR1 is SGHTA, CDR2 FQGNSA. CDR3 DNA sequence: TGTGCCAGCAGCTTACGGGGTACGCGCACAGATACGCAGTATTTT. It translates to CASSLRGTRTDTQYF.

This clone appeared a single time. V is TRBV4-1 and J is TRBJ2-3; possible D gene TRBD2, 6 bases. Deletions cut 0 bases from V and 4 bases from J, with 17 bases between. Germline V gene sequence: CDR1 MGHRA, CDR2 YSYEKL. This CDR3 spans 17 amino acids. In nucleotides, the CDR3 is TGCGCCAGCAGCCAAGATCTGGGGGGTGATGCGGCAGATACGCAGTATTTT. It yields the protein CASSQDLGGDAADTQYF.

The rearrangement uses TRBV6-4 and TRBJ2-7, with D perhaps TRBD1 (6 bases). Trimming cost V 3 bases and J 1 base, with 10 bases left between them. This CDR3 contains 14 residues. The germline V gene encodes CDR1 MRHNA and CDR2 SNTAGT. CDR3 region: CASSETGESYEQYF. The CDR3 coding sequence is TGTGCCAGCAGTGAGACAGGAGAATCCTACGAGCAGTACTTC.

This chain connects TRBV28 to TRBJ2-7; D is ambiguous. The CDR3 consists of 12 residues. Trimming pared 5 bases from V and 1 base from J, leaving 6 bases between. The germline V gene has CDR1 MDHEN and CDR2 SYDVKM. The CDR3 sequence is CASSLMSYEQYF. CDR3 nucleotide sequence: TGTGCCAGCAGTCTTATGTCCTACGAGCAGTACTTC.

The chain employs TRBV7-2 and TRBJ1-2; D remains unclear. Trimming took off 5 bases at V and 4 bases at J, with 11 bases between the two ends. The CDR3 is 13 amino acids. Germline V gene sequence: CDR1 SGHTA, CDR2 FQGNSA. The CDR3 nucleotides are TGTGCCAGCAGCGCAGGAGGTGGCTATGGCTACACCTTC. Translated: CASSAGGGYGYTF.

V and J are TRBV19 and TRBJ2-7, with TRBD2 identical over 11 bases. The CDR3 covers 18 residues. Germline CDR1 LNHDA, CDR2 SQIVND (reference sequence). The V segment lost 8 bases and the J segment 3 bases; nucleotides outside the gene matches: 18. Written as DNA, the CDR3 is TGTGCCAGTCGGAAAGGGCCCCTAGCGGGGGGTCCCTTCTACGAGCAGTACTTC. This codes for CASRKGPLAGGPFYEQYF.

V gene TRBV9 combines with J gene TRBJ1-1; D might be TRBD1 (6 bases). With 0 bases removed from V and 1 base from J, the gap between germline ends came to 13 bases. The CDR3 extends over 16 amino acids. Germline loops: CDR1 SGDLS, CDR2 YYNGEE. The CDR3 region has the DNA TGTGCCAGCAGCGTAGTTAAGGGAGGGGGGAACACTGAAGCTTTCTTT. Translation gives CASSVVKGGGNTEAFF.

The J gene is TRBJ2-3, the V gene TRBV19; unclear D gene. CDR1 is LNHDA, CDR2 SQIVND, per germline (reference sequence). This CDR3 contains 15 residues. The V gene lost 3 bases and the J gene lost 2 bases, with 12 bases spanning the gap. The CDR3 DNA is TGTGCCAGTAGTATTATCACAGACCCCACAGATACGCAGTATTTT. Translation gives CASSIITDPTDTQYF.

This chain connects TRBV9 to TRBJ2-7; perhaps TRBD1 as D (6 bases). V dropped 1 base and J dropped 3 bases, with 14 bases sitting between them. Germline-derived CDR1 and CDR2 are SGDLS and YYNGEE. This CDR3 comprises 15 residues. The CDR3 is CASSVMAGVSYEQYF. The DNA for the CDR3 is TGTGCCAGCAGCGTAATGGCAGGGGTTAGCTACGAGCAGTACTTC.

J is TRBJ2-3 and V is TRBV5-1; D is undetermined. The CDR3 runs 14 residues. V was clipped by 0 bases and J by 5 bases, with 10 bases between them. CDR1 is SGHRS and CDR2 is YFSETQ in the germline V gene. CDR3 amino acids: CASSLEPGEDTQYF. CDR3 sequence (DNA): TGCGCCAGCAGCTTGGAACCAGGTGAAGATACGCAGTATTTT.

The V gene is TRBV7-9, the J gene TRBJ1-1; 7 nucleotides line up with TRBD1. Germline V gives CDR1 SEHNR, CDR2 FQNEAQ (reference sequence). V lost 1 base, J lost 7 bases, and 12 bases stayed unmatched. There are 16 residues in the CDR3. CDR3: CASSLVLTGWQGEAFF. CDR3 coding DNA: TGTGCCAGCAGCTTAGTTCTGACAGGGTGGCAAGGTGAAGCTTTCTTT.

The V and J genes are TRBV5-1 and TRBJ1-4; 8 bases line up with TRBD1. This CDR3 spans 15 amino acids. Germline CDR1 SGHRS, CDR2 YFSETQ. Germline trimming cut 4 bases from V and 7 bases from J; bases unmatched to any gene: 9. The CDR3 region is CASSLGQGWSEKLFF. The CDR3 DNA reads as TGCGCCAGCAGCCTCGGACAGGGTTGGAGTGAAAAACTGTTTTTT.

The chain has TRBV20-1 and TRBJ2-7; tentative D call: TRBD2 (6 bases). CDR3 length: 11 amino acids. Germline assignment: CDR1 DFQATT and CDR2 SNEGSKA (reference sequence). The CDR3: CTARGLGEQYF. For the CDR3, the DNA is TGCACCGCGCGGGGTCTCGGCGAGCAGTACTTC.

The genes are TRBV3-1 (or the pseudogene TRBV3-2) and TRBJ2-1, with D possibly being TRBD1 (5 bases). The V gene lost 2 bases and the J gene lost 6 bases, with 5 bases spanning the gap. Germline CDR1 LGHDT, CDR2 YNNKEL (reference sequence). The CDR3 has 12 residues. The CDR3 spells CASSQQGNEQFF. The CDR3, as DNA: TGTGCCAGCAGCCAACAGGGCAATGAGCAGTTCTTC.

The chain combines TRBV29-1 with TRBJ1-1; D is unclear. The ends were cut back, 2 bases at V and 8 bases at J, with 3 bases in the middle. CDR1 is SQVTM, CDR2 ANQGSEA, per germline. The CDR3 length is 9 residues. The CDR3 reads CSVEQEAFF. The CDR3 bases are TGCAGCGTTGAACAGGAAGCTTTCTTT.

V usage is TRBV2 and J usage is TRBJ1-6; TRBD1 might be the D (6 bases). Germline loops: CDR1 SNHLY, CDR2 FYNNEI. V was trimmed by 9 bases and J by 6 bases, leaving 24 bases between them. CDR3 length equals 17 residues. The CDR3 loop is CASLYGTILSGNSPLHF. In DNA, the CDR3 is TGTGCCAGTTTGTACGGGACAATCCTATCGGGTAATTCACCCCTCCACTTT.

The chain employs TRBV9 and TRBJ1-1; D uncertain. V was clipped by 3 bases and J by 0 bases, with 9 bases between them. The CDR3 has 14 residues. Germline lookup yields CDR1 SGDLS and CDR2 YYNGEE. The CDR3 coding sequence is TGTGCCAGCAGCGCTGCGGGAGTGAACACTGAAGCTTTCTTT. Translation: CASSAAGVNTEAFF.